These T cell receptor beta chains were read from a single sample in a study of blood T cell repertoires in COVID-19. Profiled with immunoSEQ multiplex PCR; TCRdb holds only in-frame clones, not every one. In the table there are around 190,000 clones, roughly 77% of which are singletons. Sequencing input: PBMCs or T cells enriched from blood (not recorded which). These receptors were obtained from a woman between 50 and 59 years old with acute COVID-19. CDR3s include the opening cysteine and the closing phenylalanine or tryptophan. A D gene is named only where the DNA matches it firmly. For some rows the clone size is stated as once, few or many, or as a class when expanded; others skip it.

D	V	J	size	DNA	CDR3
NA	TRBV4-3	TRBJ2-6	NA	TGCGCCAGCAGCCAAGAAGGGGGCTCTGGGGCCAACGTCCTGACTTTC	CASSQEGGSGANVLTF
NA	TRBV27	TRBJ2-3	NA	TGTGCCAGCAGTTTATCGAGGGAGGATACGCAGTATTTT	CASSLSREDTQYF
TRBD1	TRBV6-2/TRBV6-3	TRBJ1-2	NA	TGTGCCAGCAGTTACGGACAGGGCCATGGCTACACCTTC	CASSYGQGHGYTF
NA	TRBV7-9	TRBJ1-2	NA	TGTGCCAGCAGTCACCAGACAGACAGTTACACCTTC	CASSHQTDSYTF
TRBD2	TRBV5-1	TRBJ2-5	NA	TGCGCCAGCAGCCTTGGGGGCCGGGGGGGGCAAGAGACCCAGTACTTC	CASSLGGRGGQETQYF
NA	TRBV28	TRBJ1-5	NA	TGTGCCACCGTCGAGCGGGTGGGCAATCAGCCCCAGCATTTT	CATVERVGNQPQHF
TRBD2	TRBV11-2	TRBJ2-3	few	TGTGCCAGCAGCTCCTTAGCGGGGGGGCGTACAGATACGCAGTATTTT	CASSSLAGGRTDTQYF
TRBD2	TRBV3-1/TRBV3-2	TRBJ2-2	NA	TGTGCCAGCAGCCAAGGACTAGCGGGGGCCCTTGGGGGGGAGCTGTTTTTT	CASSQGLAGALGGELFF
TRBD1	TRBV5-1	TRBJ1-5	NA	TGCGCCAGCAGCTTGGGCGACAGGGTTGGAGAGCAGCCCCAGCATTTT	CASSLGDRVGEQPQHF
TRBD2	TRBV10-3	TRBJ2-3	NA	TGTGCCATCAGTGAGTCCGGACTAGCTCTCACAGATACGCAGTATTTT	CAISESGLALTDTQYF
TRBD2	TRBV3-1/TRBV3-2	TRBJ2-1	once	TGTGCCAGCAGCCCTCCTTTCACTAGCGCATATTACAATGAGCAGTTCTTC	CASSPPFTSAYYNEQFF
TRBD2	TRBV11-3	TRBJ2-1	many	TGTGCCAGCAGCTTAACGGTGGCGGGGGGAAACAATGAGCAGTTCTTC	CASSLTVAGGNNEQFF
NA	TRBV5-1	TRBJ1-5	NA	TGCGCCAGCAGCTCTTCCGGGAATCAGCCCCAGCATTTT	CASSSSGNQPQHF
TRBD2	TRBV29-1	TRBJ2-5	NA	TGCAGCGTCCACGGGGGCGGGGGGCCAGAGACCCAGTACTTC	CSVHGGGGPETQYF
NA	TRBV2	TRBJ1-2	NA	TGTGCCAGCAGGGACGAGGCGGGTGGCTACACCTTC	CASRDEAGGYTF
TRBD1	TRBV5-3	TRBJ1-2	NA	TGTGCCAGAAACTCCCCTCAACCGGGACAGGATACCGGAATTATCTATGGCTACACCTTC	CARNSPQPGQDTGIIYGYTF
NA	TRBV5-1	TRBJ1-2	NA	TGCGCCAGCAGCTTGGTGTGGGGCAGTTCCTATGGCTACACCTTC	CASSLVWGSSYGYTF
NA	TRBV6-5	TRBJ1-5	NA	TGTGCCAGCAGTTCAGGGGCACCGTCTAGCAATCAGCCCCAGCATTTT	CASSSGAPSSNQPQHF
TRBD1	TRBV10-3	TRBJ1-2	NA	TGTGCCATCAGCGGACAGGGTGGTGGCTACACCTTC	CAISGQGGGYTF
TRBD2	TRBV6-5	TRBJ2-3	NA	TGTGCCAGCAGTCGGGGTAGCGGGGGGGCAGATACGCAGTATTTT	CASSRGSGGADTQYF
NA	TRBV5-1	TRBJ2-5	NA	TGCGCCAGCAGCCCGGGCGGGGGCCACGAGACCCAGTACTTC	CASSPGGGHETQYF
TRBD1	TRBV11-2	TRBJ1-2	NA	TGTGCCAGCAGCTTAGAACAGGGGTATTATGGCTACACCTTC	CASSLEQGYYGYTF
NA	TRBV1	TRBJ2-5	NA	TGCACCAGCAGCCCCCCGCTGGCCCAAGAGACCCAGTACTTC	CTSSPPLAQETQYF
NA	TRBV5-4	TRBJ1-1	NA	TGTGCCAGCAGCGGATTGCAGGGACAACTGAACACTGAAGCTTTCTTT	CASSGLQGQLNTEAFF
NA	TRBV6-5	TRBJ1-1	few	TGTGCCAGCAGACGATCAGGACATATGAACACTGAAGCTTTCTTT	CASRRSGHMNTEAFF
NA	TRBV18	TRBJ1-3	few	TGTGCCAGCTCACCGTCACAGGGCGGCGACACCATATATTTT	CASSPSQGGDTIYF
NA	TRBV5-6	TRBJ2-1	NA	TGTGCCAGCAGCCACGACCGGACACTCTACAATGAGCAGTTCTTC	CASSHDRTLYNEQFF
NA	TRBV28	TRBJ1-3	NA	TGTGCCAGCAGTTTAACAGGGCCCTCTGGAAACACCATATATTTT	CASSLTGPSGNTIYF
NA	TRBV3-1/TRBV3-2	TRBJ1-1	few	TGTGCCAGCAGCCCCAATCCCTGGGGGGGGAACACTGAAGCTTTCTTT	CASSPNPWGGNTEAFF
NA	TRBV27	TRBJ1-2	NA	TGTGCCATCTTTAACTATGGCTACACCTTC	CAIFNYGYTF
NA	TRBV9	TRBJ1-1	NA	TGTGCCAGCAGCGTTACAGCGAACACTGAAGCTTTCTTT	CASSVTANTEAFF
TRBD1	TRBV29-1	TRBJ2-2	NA	TGCAGCGTCCGAGGGGGCGCGGACACCGGGGAGCTGTTTTTT	CSVRGGADTGELFF